This entry describes one TCR beta chain. This sample is drawn from a study of regulatory T cells in long-lasting Graves disease. As for time point: persistent/refractory GD, antithyroid drugs over 5 years with positive TRAb. Researchers made the TCR library from RNA that was extracted from PBMCs. Researchers made TCR beta libraries by using iRepertoire HTBI primers and running Arm-PCR on CDR3 regions. TCRdb redid the calling of the multiplex PCR reads with MiXCR, one entry per CDR3 protein. This sample has a few hundred thousand distinct CDR3 sequences, with roughly 23% found just once. The V gene end was trimmed by 7 bases and the J gene end by 0 bases; junction bases not matched to a gene: 15. The germline V gene has CDR1 LNHDA and CDR2 SQIVND (reference sequence). This CDR3 contains 19 residues.

The chain joins TRBV19 to TRBJ2-1, with 10 bases that match TRBD2. The receptor's source is a woman aged 35 to 49 with Graves disease. The source material was peripheral blood mononuclear cells (PBMCs), sampled when the disease was refractory, from a patient treated with antithyroid drugs. CDR3 protein: CASTSGLAQPVSSYNEQFF. The DNA of the CDR3 is TGTGCCAGTACCTCGGGACTAGCGCAACCCGTAAGCTCCTACAATGAGCAGTTCTTC.